Included here is one TCR beta chain sequence, with context. The sample belongs to a study of blood T cell repertoires in COVID-19. As for the study in general: Italy, Spain and the United States were the sources of the convalescent and acute COVID-19 samples. PBMCs, B-cell-depleted T cells, or T cells were the source of the cDNA or gDNA that made up the material.

How the authors handled the data: It was from reference gene primer amplification that nucleated cell counts were estimated. This table comes from immunoSEQ multiplex PCR, and its TCRdb copy is limited to in-frame clones, with some not included. The V and J calls and clone size come from that table; D and trimming were worked out from the DNA. Of approximately 56,000 clones in the sample, about 85% were seen once. This TCR derives from a woman older than 75 with acute or convalescent COVID-19. Sequenced material: peripheral blood.

For the CDR3, the DNA is TGTGCCAGCAGCCGACCAGGGCTAGCGCGCTCCTACGAGCAGTACTTC. This gives the protein CASSRPGLARSYEQYF. J is TRBJ2-7 and V is TRBV3-1 (or the pseudogene TRBV3-2), with D possibly being TRBD2 (6 bases). The germline CDR1 and CDR2 sequences are LGHDT and YNNKEL (reference sequence). Trimming took 4 bases from V and 0 from J, leaving 16 bases between them. The CDR3 runs to 16 residues.